A single sample is the source of the 32 T cell receptor beta chains below, sequenced in a study of blood T cell repertoires in COVID-19. Assay: immunoSEQ multiplex PCR; the TCRdb copy retains only in-frame clones and omits some. The sample has 65,000 to 80,000 clones, 80% to 90% seen once. The sequenced material came from peripheral blood. The receptors come from a man aged 50-60 years with active COVID-19.

The chain employs TRBV4-3 and TRBJ1-2; TRBD1 is a possible D gene (5 bases). The CDR3 sequence is 14 residues long. The germline CDR1 and CDR2 sequences are LGHNA and YSLEER. V lost 0 bases and J lost 3, with 8 bases in between. CDR3 in amino acids: CASSQDSGHYGYTF. Here the CDR3 DNA reads TGCGCCAGCAGCCAAGATTCAGGGCACTATGGCTACACCTTC.

The chain has TRBV5-1 and TRBJ2-1; 10 bases are a match to TRBD2. The CDR3 is 15 amino acids. The germline gives CDR1 SGHRS, CDR2 YFSETQ. V was clipped by 0 bases and J by 6 bases; unmatched bases: 3. The CDR3 loop is CASSLDLAGVNEQFF. DNA of the CDR3: TGCGCCAGCAGCTTGGACCTAGCGGGAGTCAATGAGCAGTTCTTC.

The chain couples TRBV28 to TRBJ1-2; TRBD1 agrees at 8 bases. Germline-derived CDR1 and CDR2 are MDHEN and SYDVKM. Losses at the gene ends were 4 bases for V and 0 bases for J; bases not matched to a gene: 7. This CDR3 region has 16 residues. The CDR3 DNA reads as TGTGCCAGCAGTTCCGGGACAGGCAACCCTAACTATGGCTACACCTTC. It codes for CASSSGTGNPNYGYTF.

This clone was picked up one time. The V call is TRBV27, the J call TRBJ2-2; TRBD1 agrees at 9 bases. V gave up 3 bases and J gave up 3 bases; unmatched junction bases: 5. This CDR3 comprises 16 residues. CDR1 and CDR2 from the germline V gene are MNHEY and SMNVEV (reference sequence). CDR3 residues: CASSFNRGRDTGELFF. Written as DNA, the CDR3 is TGTGCCAGCAGTTTCAACAGGGGGCGCGACACCGGGGAGCTGTTTTTT.

This chain joins TRBV5-1 and TRBJ2-7, with TRBD2 matching over 9 bases. The J segment lost 4 bases and the V segment lost 0 bases, leaving 2 bases of the junction unmatched. Germline loops: CDR1 SGHRS, CDR2 YFSETQ. The CDR3 length is 14 residues. The CDR3 region has the DNA TGCGCCAGCAGCTTGGGACTAGCGGAATACGAGCAGTACTTC. Protein: CASSLGLAEYEQYF.

This sequence joins TRBV4-3 and TRBJ1-1; 11 positions match TRBD1. CDR1 is LGHNA, CDR2 YSLEER, per germline. Trimming cost V 9 bases and J 10 bases; bases outside gene matches: 13. The CDR3 totals 14 residues. CDR3 nucleotide sequence: TGCGCCAGTAGCATGGACAGGGGGCAGGTGATAGCTTTCTTT. The encoded protein is CASSMDRGQVIAFF.

The chain links TRBV20-1 to TRBJ1-2; unclear D gene. From germline, CDR1 is DFQATT and CDR2 SNEGSKA (reference sequence). Trimming left V 0 bases short and J 4 bases short, with 3 bases between. CDR3 length: 11 residues. Here the CDR3 DNA reads TGCAGTGCTAGAGACAGCTATGGCTACACCTTC. This encodes CSARDSYGYTF.

The chain employs TRBV10-3 and TRBJ1-1; D remains ambiguous. CDR1 and CDR2 from the germline V gene are ENHRY and SYGVKD. The CDR3 spans 14 residues. The V and J ends lost 1 base and 5 bases respectively, with 11 bases between them. Written as DNA, the CDR3 is TGTGCCATCAGTGAGTATGCCGGGAGGACTGAAGCTTTCTTT. Encoded protein: CAISEYAGRTEAFF.

The gene calls are TRBV11-2 and TRBJ1-4, with TRBD1 matching over 8 bases. CDR1 and CDR2 from the germline V gene are SGHAT and FQNNGV. Trimming took 4 bases from V and 3 from J; bases not matched to a gene: 7. The CDR3 is made up of 16 amino acids. CDR3 sequence reads: CASSYIPQGANEKLFF. CDR3 nucleotides: TGTGCCAGCAGCTACATTCCACAGGGGGCTAATGAAAAACTGTTTTTT. The complete variable domain, with remaining parts taken from reference TRBV11-2 and TRBJ1-4, reads EAGVAQSPRYKIIEKRQSVAFWCNPISGHATLYWYQQILGQGPKLLIQFQNNGVVDDSQLPKDRFSAERLKGVDSTLKIQPAKLEDSAVYLCASSYIPQGANEKLFFGSGTQLSVL.

The V call is TRBV5-4, the J call TRBJ2-1, with 8 positions matching TRBD2. Germline CDR1 and CDR2: SGHNT and YYREEE (reference sequence). The CDR3 sequence is 17 residues long. Unmatched junction bases numbered 16, after V lost 4 bases and J lost 7 bases. CDR3 loop: CASSMIVGGGIENEQFF. The DNA for the CDR3 is TGTGCCAGCAGCATGATTGTTGGCGGGGGGATAGAGAATGAGCAGTTCTTC.

The J gene is TRBJ1-2, the V gene TRBV6-4; weak D call: TRBD1 (5 bases). CDR3 length: 19 amino acids. With 4 bases removed from V and 3 bases from J, the gap between germline ends came to 27 bases. Looked up from germline, CDR1 is MRHNA and CDR2 is SNTAGT. The CDR3 nucleotides are TGTGCCAGCAGTGCCCGCCGGAGGGAGGGGAGGGTAAGTCACTATGGCTACACCTTC. This translates into CASSARRREGRVSHYGYTF.

The chain combines TRBV15 with TRBJ2-5; weak D call: TRBD1 (5 bases). Deletions cut 4 bases from V and 5 bases from J, with 17 bases between. CDR3 length: 15 residues. Germline loops: CDR1 LNHNV, CDR2 YYDKDF (reference sequence). The CDR3 spells CATSKQDNVQETQYF. The DNA for the CDR3 is TGTGCCACCAGCAAACAGGACAACGTCCAGGAGACCCAGTACTTC.

The J gene is TRBJ2-3, the V gene TRBV7-9; the match to TRBD2 covers 8 bases. This CDR3 region has 15 residues. The V gene end was trimmed by 8 bases and the J gene end by 4 bases; junction bases not matched to a gene: 11. Germline CDR1 and CDR2: SEHNR and FQNEAQ (reference sequence). CDR3 sequence: CASRVEAGGSDTQYF. CDR3 DNA: TGTGCCAGCCGAGTGGAGGCGGGAGGTTCAGATACGCAGTATTTT.

This clone came up a few times. The chain joins TRBV7-2 to TRBJ2-3; 10 bases fit TRBD1. Germline-derived CDR1 and CDR2 are SGHTA and FQGNSA. There are 15 residues in the CDR3. With V trimmed by 4 bases and J by 6 bases, 7 bases remained unmatched. DNA for the CDR3: TGTGCCAGCAGCTCCCAGACAGGGGGCCATGATACGCAGTATTTT. As protein: CASSSQTGGHDTQYF.

The chain links TRBV7-2 to TRBJ1-2, with D possibly being TRBD1 (5 bases). Trimming pared 5 bases from V and 0 bases from J, leaving 13 bases between. The CDR3 is made up of 15 amino acids. CDR1 and CDR2 from the germline V gene are SGHTA and FQGNSA. This chain's CDR3 is CASSIQQVSNYGYTF. The DNA for the CDR3 is TGTGCCAGCAGCATACAACAGGTTTCTAACTATGGCTACACCTTC.

The chain has TRBV30 and TRBJ2-7, with D possibly matching TRBD2 (6 bases). V shed 5 bases and J shed 3 bases, with 14 bases lying between them. This CDR3 has 13 amino acids. Germline V gives CDR1 GTSNPN, CDR2 SVGIG (reference sequence). In DNA form, the CDR3 reads TGTGCCTGGGTCGGGGGACCGTTCTACGAGCAGTACTTC. It encodes CAWVGGPFYEQYF.

The V call is TRBV6-2 or TRBV6-3, the J call TRBJ1-1; tentative D call: TRBD1 (5 bases). Germline-derived CDR1 and CDR2 are MNHEY and SVGEGT. V was trimmed by 1 base and J by 8 bases, leaving 14 bases between them. CDR3 length equals 14 residues. The CDR3 DNA reads TGTGCCAGCAGTTACTTTGGGGCGGCAGGGGAAGCTTTCTTT. Translating gives CASSYFGAAGEAFF.

The genes are TRBV4-3 and TRBJ1-2; a possible D gene is TRBD1 (5 bases). Deletions cut 4 bases from V and 1 base from J, with 19 bases between. The CDR3 loop spans 17 amino acids. Germline CDR1 and CDR2: LGHNA and YSLEER. The CDR3: CASSLDSGLRGNYGYTF. The CDR3 nucleotides are TGCGCCAGCAGCCTTGACTCGGGACTACGGGGTAACTATGGCTACACCTTC.

The V and J genes are TRBV16 and TRBJ2-5, with D possibly TRBD2 on 5 matching bases. Trimming took 4 bases from V and 7 from J, leaving 10 bases between them. The length of the CDR3 is 12 residues. Germline values: CDR1 KGHSY, CDR2 FQNENV. The CDR3 DNA reads as TGTGCCAGCAGCCGGCATGCGGGGACCCAGTACTTC. Encoded protein: CASSRHAGTQYF.

This chain joins TRBV18 and TRBJ1-6; D unclear. Trimming left V 3 bases short and J 9 bases short, with 12 bases between. This CDR3 is built from 14 residues. Per germline, CDR1 KGHSH and CDR2 LQKENI. As DNA, the CDR3 is TGTGCCAGCTCACCTGCGAGTGCGGGTTCACCCCTCCACTTT. As protein: CASSPASAGSPLHF.

The rearrangement joins TRBV5-4 to TRBJ2-2, with D possibly TRBD2 on 6 matching bases. With 3 bases removed from V and 6 bases from J, the gap between germline ends came to 6 bases. Germline values: CDR1 SGHNT, CDR2 YYREEE (reference sequence). The CDR3 is made up of 12 amino acids. The CDR3: CASSSGAGELFF. CDR3 nucleotide sequence: TGTGCCAGCAGCTCGGGGGCCGGGGAGCTGTTTTTT. Full variable domain (rest looked up from reference TRBV5-4 and TRBJ2-2): ETGVTQSPTHLIKTRGQQVTLRCSSQSGHNTVSWYQQALGQGPQFIFQYYREEENGRGNFPPRFSGLQFPNYSSELNVNALELDDSALYLCASSSGAGELFFGEGSRLTVL.

For the CDR3, the DNA is TGTGCCATCAGTGAGTCTGACTATTACTACGAGCAGTACTTC. This codes for CAISESDYYYEQYF. V and J are TRBV10-3 and TRBJ2-7; D may be TRBD2 (5 bases). Germline CDR1 is ENHRY and CDR2 is SYGVKD. V shed 0 bases and J shed 3 bases, with 9 bases lying between them. This CDR3 spans 14 amino acids.

The chain uses TRBV29-1 and TRBJ2-2; 7 bases fit TRBD2. With 8 bases clipped from V and 0 bases from J, the junction kept 6 bases outside the gene matches. The V gene's germline CDR1 is SQVTM and CDR2 ANQGSEA. The CDR3 consists of 14 residues. This CDR3 reads CSLGGDANTGELFF. The CDR3 bases are TGCAGCCTTGGGGGGGATGCGAACACCGGGGAGCTGTTTTTT.

The rearrangement links TRBV29-1 to TRBJ1-2; 7 nucleotides align to TRBD1. Looked up from germline, CDR1 is SQVTM and CDR2 is ANQGSEA. CDR3 length: 15 amino acids. V shed 4 bases and J 6 bases; nucleotides not matched to a gene: 14. DNA for the CDR3: TGCAGCGTTGGATTTTCCGGGACAGCCTTCAATGGCTACACCTTC. This codes for CSVGFSGTAFNGYTF.

The chain recombines TRBV7-9 with TRBJ2-7, with 7 bases aligning to TRBD2. Germline V gives CDR1 SEHNR, CDR2 FQNEAQ (reference sequence). The length of the CDR3 is 13 residues. Trimming removed 8 bases from V and 6 bases from J; junction bases left unmatched: 10. CDR3 sequence reads: CASGETASGEQYF. CDR3 in DNA: TGTGCCAGCGGGGAAACGGCTAGCGGCGAGCAGTACTTC.

The V call is TRBV11-2, the J call TRBJ2-7; weak D call: TRBD1 (6 bases). The CDR3 totals 13 residues. Germline CDR1 reads SGHAT; CDR2 reads FQNNGV. V dropped 1 base and J dropped 3 bases, with 7 bases sitting between them. The chain's CDR3 is CASSLGQDYEQYF. Here the CDR3 DNA reads TGTGCCAGCAGCTTAGGACAGGACTACGAGCAGTACTTC. Full variable domain (remainder filled in from reference TRBV11-2 and TRBJ2-7): EAGVAQSPRYKIIEKRQSVAFWCNPISGHATLYWYQQILGQGPKLLIQFQNNGVVDDSQLPKDRFSAERLKGVDSTLKIQPAKLEDSAVYLCASSLGQDYEQYFGPGTRLTVT.

The V and J genes are TRBV6-6 and TRBJ2-7; 10 nucleotides match TRBD2. This CDR3 has 15 amino acids. Germline V gives CDR1 MNHNY, CDR2 SVGAGI (reference sequence). After removal of 6 bases from V and 2 bases from J, the junction contained 7 bases not matched to a gene. Here the CDR3 DNA reads TGTGCCAGCAGGGATGGACTAGCGGCGACCTACGAGCAGTACTTC. Residues: CASRDGLAATYEQYF.

This clone was picked up one time. The DNA for the CDR3 is TGTGCCAGCAGCCCCCTCGGCGGGGGGGGCACCGGGGAGCTGTTTTTT. Its protein is CASSPLGGGGTGELFF. The chain links TRBV9 to TRBJ2-2; 9 nucleotides line up with TRBD2. V shed 4 bases, J shed 4 bases, and the junction held 8 bases outside the gene matches. The length of the CDR3 is 16 residues. Germline V gene sequence: CDR1 SGDLS, CDR2 YYNGEE.

This clone showed up just once. This chain links TRBV9 with TRBJ1-2, with 7 bases matching TRBD1. The trim removed 4 bases at V and 4 bases at J, leaving 10 bases unmatched. Germline CDR1 is SGDLS and CDR2 is YYNGEE. The CDR3 is made up of 15 amino acids. The CDR3 region has the DNA TGTGCCAGCAGCAAATCGACAGGGCGCGGCTATGGCTACACCTTC. Protein: CASSKSTGRGYGYTF.

The rearrangement joins TRBV9 to TRBJ1-2; a weak D match, TRBD1 (6 bases). The CDR3 totals 17 residues. Germline V gene lookup returns CDR1 SGDLS and CDR2 YYNGEE. The V end was cut by 4 bases, the J end by 2 bases, with 21 bases between. CDR3 coding DNA: TGTGCCAGCAGCCCAGAGGGCAGGGGCGTTACCAACTATGGCTACACCTTC. Translated: CASSPEGRGVTNYGYTF.

The chain has TRBV28 and TRBJ2-7, with 7 bases lining up with TRBD2. Germline V gene lookup returns CDR1 MDHEN and CDR2 SYDVKM. The CDR3 has 15 residues. V was clipped by 3 bases and J by 0 bases; unmatched bases: 5. CDR3 region: CASSFLASGSYEQYF. The CDR3 DNA follows: TGTGCCAGCAGTTTTTTGGCTAGCGGCTCCTACGAGCAGTACTTC.

The V call is TRBV7-6, the J call TRBJ1-4; TRBD1 matches 7 bases. The CDR3 contains 15 residues. Germline V gives CDR1 SGHVS, CDR2 FNYEAQ. The V and J ends lost 1 base and 7 bases, in that order; junction bases with no gene match: 6. CDR3 region: CASSLVAGGVEKLFF. CDR3 sequence (DNA): TGTGCCAGCAGCTTAGTTGCAGGGGGAGTTGAAAAACTGTTTTTT.